The clone carrying this T cell receptor (beta chain) showed up just once. The target antigen is unknown. The PCR made use of 60 Vbeta and 13 Jbeta primers. The assay was immunoSEQ multiplex PCR, and TCRdb's table has in-frame clones only and misses some. The table shows around 94,000 clones, with about 62% occurring only once. The sample originates from a study of cytomegalovirus exposure and HLA in healthy donors. This CDR3 spans 16 amino acids. V gave up 2 bases and J gave up 5 bases; unmatched junction bases: 10. CDR1 is MNHEY, CDR2 SVGAGI, per germline. Notes on the study in general: Later analysis demonstrated an association between a missense DCLRE1C variant and TCR beta V- and J-gene trimming. In vitro assays verified that three CMV-associated chains recognized CMV antigens specifically.

The sample was PBMCs. The V gene is TRBV6-5, the J gene TRBJ2-5; 8 positions match TRBD2. The sequence was collected from a man between 25 and 39 years old in good health and CMV-seronegative. The DNA of the CDR3 is TGTGCCAGCAGTTACACACCGGGACTAGTGGCGGAGACCCAGTACTTC. Protein product: CASSYTPGLVAETQYF.